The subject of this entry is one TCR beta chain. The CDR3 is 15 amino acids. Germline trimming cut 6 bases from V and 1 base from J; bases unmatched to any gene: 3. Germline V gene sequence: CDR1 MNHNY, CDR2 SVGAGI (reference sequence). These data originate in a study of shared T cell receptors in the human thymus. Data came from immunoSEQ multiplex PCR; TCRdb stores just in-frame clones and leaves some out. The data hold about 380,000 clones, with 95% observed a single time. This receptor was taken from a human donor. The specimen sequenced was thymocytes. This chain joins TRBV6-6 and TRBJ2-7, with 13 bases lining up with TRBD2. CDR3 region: CASRLGLAGSYEQYF. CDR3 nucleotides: TGTGCCAGCAGGCTGGGACTAGCGGGATCCTACGAGCAGTACTTC.